The sequence of this T cell receptor (beta chain) was determined in a study of blood T cells in healthy people across ages. Whole-study findings and limits: In older individuals, TCR beta diversity per million T cells was lower, falling roughly linearly with age.

Trimming stripped 5 bases from V and 4 bases from J, with 15 bases between. The CDR3 is 16 amino acids. The V gene's germline CDR1 is MNHNS and CDR2 SASEGT. Remarks on this clonotype: The antigen is undetermined.

Next came a second PCR, run for roughly 6 to 11 cycles, which used a sample-barcoded 5' primer along with a J-beta primer mix. TCRdb used MiXCR to reprocess the 5' RACE reads, holding one entry per CDR3 protein. The sample consists of under 950,000 distinct CDR3 sequences, about 24% of them appearing once. Researchers collected roughly 9.8 milliliters of peripheral blood from every single donor. Total RNA, at least 5.5 micrograms per sample, came from PBMCs. Source material: blood. The chain joins TRBV6-1 to TRBJ1-6; possibly TRBD1 for D (6 bases). The sequence came from a man between 65 and 79 years old in good health. In nucleotides, the CDR3 is TGTGCCAGCAGTCTCATGGGGGGGCTTTATAATTCACCCCTCCACTTT. Its translation: CASSLMGGLYNSPLHF.